The entry below gives a single T cell receptor beta chain sequence along with its context. This receptor's antigen is unknown. Within one base of it there is no much larger clone, and no base qualities were kept. CDR3 length: 13 amino acids, cysteine to phenylalanine. The read is trimmed to its CDR3 DNA, 39 bases read in frame from base 1. The germline V gene (reference sequence) provides CDR1 LNHNV and CDR2 YYDKDF. At the junction V is shortened by 6 bases and J by 5 bases; bases outside the gene matches: 3. The cohort was made up of approximately 700 healthy bone marrow donors. Cohort members were all nominally healthy when sampled, although unrecorded immune exposures were likely present. The donor tested CMV seronegative and was one of the 352 seronegative cohort members. A peripheral blood sample was collected from each donor, and TCR beta sequencing was performed on peripheral blood mononuclear cells. The Qiagen DNeasy Blood Extraction Kit was used to extract genomic DNA from the blood cell samples.

Libraries came from the immunoSEQ multiplex PCR assay. A mixture of 60 forward primers for TCR Vbeta segments and 13 reverse primers for TCR Jbeta segments was used in the multiplex PCR. The CDR3 region of rearranged TCR beta genes was amplified from genomic DNA with a multiplex PCR assay. The Illumina HiSeq System was used to sequence the amplified TCR beta libraries as 87-base-pair reads. In the original analysis: In a later analysis, some 80 million unique TCR beta chains were counted across the approximately 640 repertoires, and around 10 million of these chains were shared by at least two donors. To remove PCR and sequencing errors, raw reads were error-corrected and collapsed into unique sequences using a nearest-neighbor algorithm that merged closely related sequences. To assign V, D and J gene segments, CDR3 sequences were aligned to IMGT reference sequences. For a sequence to be retained, at least a six-nucleotide match to both a V gene segment and a J gene segment was required. Rearrangements were called productive when the CDR3 lacked stop codons and stayed in frame with V and J; all others were non-productive. Following IMGT convention, CDR3 was defined as the stretch from the second conserved V-encoded cysteine up to the conserved J-encoded phenylalanine. In an earlier analysis of roughly 610 of the donors, sequences lacking an unambiguous match to a single V gene segment were excluded. An earlier analysis of 450 to 650 of the donors called V segments functional above 56.7% productive rearrangements and segregating when the between-donor standard deviation exceeded 5%. To diagnose cytomegalovirus status from the catalog of TCR beta chain sequences, a statistical classification framework was built. In a later analysis, V and J genes were assigned by comparing TCR nucleotide sequences against IMGT/GENE-DB human TR gene sequences. A later analysis assigned CDR3 sequences and most-parsimonious VDJ recombination scenarios with the TCRdist pipeline. In a later analysis, every TCR beta chain was defined by the combination of its CDR3 amino acid sequence and its V-gene family, and reads without a unique V-gene family were dropped. As a way to deal with suspected cross-contamination and a sequencing artifact, a later analysis dropped 450 to 600 nucleotide sequences that were highly shared and had low generation probability. A later analysis calculated a clonal expansion index for each public chain from normalized within-repertoire ranks of inferred template counts. Generation probabilities in a later analysis came from a VDJ recombination model fitted to out-of-frame rearrangements, and those results were checked against IGoR. Hypergeometric tests were used in a later analysis to score TCR-TCR, TCR-HLA and TCR-CMV co-occurrence, with a repertoire-size bias correction applied to the TCR pairs. In a later analysis, false discovery rates were estimated by permuting HLA or CMV assignments 20 times. A later analysis grouped co-occurring TCRs with DBSCAN, adding TCRdist sequence similarity when clustering within HLA-allele-positive subsets. For co-occurrence clustering, repertoires with fewer than 30,000 or more than 120,000 public chains were excluded, along with four or five repertoires with anomalous nucleotide sharing. Sourced from immuneACCESS, this table was stored by TCRdb with only in-frame sequences that have V and J called. A share of the clones is absent; for the studies checked, an unresolved V gene accounts for under half, and the remainder has no known explanation. V and J calls and clone size follow that table, whereas D and trimming were derived from the DNA. For this sample there are fewer than 150,000 clones; about 80% appear just once. The top ten constitute around 1.2% of the sample.

The entry originates in a study of cytomegalovirus exposure and HLA in healthy donors (dated by TCRdb to 2017 to 2019). A note on the overall study: An earlier analysis of approximately 600 of the donors reported 250 to 300 Gb of sequence data and 117 million unique TCR beta sequences from 150 million to 200 million T cells. An earlier analysis of roughly 580 of the donors used high-throughput TCR beta sequencing to judge whether each TCR beta V gene segment behaved as functional or pseudogenic. The study combined high-throughput TCR immunosequencing, statistical association of individual TCRs with disease status, and machine learning to predict cytomegalovirus infection status. All discovery cohort repertoires had been generated on a single sequencing platform. A later analysis re-examined previously published TCR beta repertoires from hundreds of donors and added high-resolution HLA genotyping to investigate patterns of TCR occurrence. Genome-wide SNP genotypes for about 65% of the roughly 670 donors were used in a later genetic analysis, which treated that subset as a discovery cohort. The study profiled the T cell repertoires of 500 to 800 subjects by immunosequencing and related them to cytomegalovirus serostatus. Class I and class II HLA loci were covered by the typing at four-digit resolution. Because of strong linkage in the cohort, a handful of DR-DQ haplotypes were treated as single units for association and clustering. The number of donors typed differed by locus, with about 629-640 for A, B, C, DRB1 and DQB1, approximately 500 for DQA1, 606 for DPA1, and some 440 for DPB1. On average, 235,054 unique TCR beta nucleotide sequences were sequenced per donor among a few hundred genotyped donors of the cohort, with roughly 18% of those sequences being non-productive. Of the roughly 420 genotyped donors, less than 85% were placed in the genetic ancestry cluster associated with self-reported Caucasian donors. Rather than drawing on any new phenotypic data, the later analysis identified candidate immune exposures from TCR beta sequences and the way those sequences occurred across donors. Roughly 300 gigabases of sequencing data and around 80 million unique TCR sequences made up an early release that covered under 750 HLA-typed donors. Donor age, sex, ethnicity and CMV serostatus were collected together with the repertoire data. In addition to the first cohort of 666 subjects, a separate validation cohort of 130 or so different subjects was used. The study was designed to test whether signatures of past pathogen exposure could be identified by cataloging public T cell receptors.

The full study reports these points: The study gave a list of roughly 150 TCR beta chains associated with cytomegalovirus. Some IMGT-functional V segments, including TRBV6-2 and TRBV6-3, could not be distinguished by the 87-base-pair reads and were therefore excluded. A group of highly shared sequence variants was considered likely to be a technical artifact of the sequencing pipeline. CMV serostatus was the only immune exposure information available for the cohort. A further reported finding was that TCR beta sequences accurately predicted the HLA-A and HLA-B alleles for most subjects in the first cohort. The classifier was reported to diagnose cytomegalovirus status with high specificity and sensitivity in both the original and validation cohorts. When HLA alleles, especially DR and DQ, strongly co-occurred, TCR associations were difficult to assign to individual alleles. Several of the top co-occurrence clusters appeared to be linked to parvovirus B19, influenza, CMV and Epstein-Barr virus, according to a later analysis. A later analysis associated 16,951 TCR beta sequences with specific HLA alleles at a false discovery rate of 0.05. According to a later genetic analysis, donors in an Asian-associated ancestry cluster had fewer N-insertions in productive TCRs than the roughly 700-donor mean. According to a later analysis, most CMV-associated TCR beta chains appeared to be HLA-restricted, and the HLA associations seemed to be driven largely by CMV exposure. In a later analysis, HLA-associated TCR beta chains showed more clonal expansion and lower generation probabilities than non-associated chains that were equally common. In a later analysis, the rate of TCR association differed among HLA loci, with DRB1 alleles having the most associated TCRs and HLA-C alleles having the fewest. The cohort was sequenced for TCR beta chains only, and without alpha or paired-chain data the features that could be detected were limited. Because counts were too low, about 15 rarely observed V segments, including chromosome 9 orphons, were left out of the earlier analysis of 587 of the donors. V-gene and J-gene trimming of TCR beta chains was associated with a missense DCLRE1C variant in a later genetic analysis, and the association was replicated in an independent cohort. Correlated functional status among segregating V segments might be attributable to linkage disequilibrium, but an unknown experimental factor could not be ruled out. A few of the identified cytomegalovirus-associated TCR beta chains were confirmed in vitro to be specific for cytomegalovirus antigens. The authors suggested that the approach could potentially be extended to other disease states and immunological phenotypes. HLA typing was unavailable for some donors at each locus, so association tests used only the typed subset. Roughly uniform sequencing depth across donors was assumed in presence/absence analyses, although this assumption may not hold. Most TCR sequences were observed very rarely across donors, whereas some public TCRs were present in many individuals. An earlier analysis of several hundred of the donors showed that most TCR beta V segments appeared in productive rearrangements either about 87% or about 30% of the time, which broadly matched IMGT annotations.

The rearrangement combines TRBV15 with TRBJ2-5, with 10 middle bases fitting TRBD2. The TCR originated in a man aged 50 or older in good health and CMV-seronegative. Sequencing input: PBMCs. The DNA sequence is TGTGCCACCAGGAGCGGGAGGGCGGAGACCCAGTACTTC. It encodes CATRSGRAETQYF.